One and the same sample provided the 13 T cell receptor beta chains below, sequenced in a study of PD-1 blockade in mismatch repair-deficient tumors. This table comes from immunoSEQ multiplex PCR, and its TCRdb copy is limited to in-frame clones, with some not included. The data contain around 110,000 clones, over 65% of them singletons. The source was peripheral blood, collected about 60 weeks after starting pembrolizumab. Source of these receptors: an adult with mismatch repair-deficient cancer.

V gene TRBV5-1 combines with J gene TRBJ2-2; 9 bases agree with TRBD2. Germline lookup yields CDR1 SGHRS and CDR2 YFSETQ. Trimming removed 3 bases from V and 1 base from J; junction bases left unmatched: 4. The CDR3 length is 16 residues. CDR3 sequence: CASSYSTSGNTGELFF. In nucleotides, the CDR3 is TGCGCCAGCAGCTATTCGACTAGCGGGAACACCGGGGAGCTGTTTTTT.

This chain links TRBV4-1 with TRBJ1-4, with a tentative D call TRBD1 (6 bases). This CDR3 has 16 amino acids. Germline CDR1 MGHRA, CDR2 YSYEKL. V was trimmed by 3 bases and J by 8 bases, leaving 19 bases between them. CDR3 protein: CASSQRGGERGEKLFF. In nucleotides, the CDR3 is TGCGCCAGCAGCCAGAGGGGGGGTGAGCGTGGGGAAAAACTGTTTTTT.

The V call is TRBV7-8, the J call TRBJ2-5, with 11 nucleotides matching TRBD2. J lost 7 bases, V lost 0 bases, and 22 bases had no gene match. The CDR3 is 21 residues long. Germline V gene data show CDR1 as SGHVS and CDR2 as FQNEAQ. As DNA, the CDR3 is TGTGCCAGCAGCTTAGCGCTAGCGGGAGGTTTCCTTCTGGGGGGGGAAGTGACCCAGTACTTC. The encoded protein is CASSLALAGGFLLGGEVTQYF.

This clone was detected once. The chain recombines TRBV21-1 with TRBJ2-7; whether TRBD2, the table's D call, matches the DNA was not checked. TRBV21-1 is reported as a pseudogene. The CDR3 runs to 20 residues. The CDR3, as DNA: TGTGCCAGCAGCAACCACCGAGGAACGACTAGCGGGTGGGTCTCCTACGAGCAGTACTTC. This codes for CASSNHRGTTSGWVSYEQYF.

The rearrangement uses TRBV7-3 and TRBJ1-5; D is possibly TRBD1 (5 bases). The germline V gene encodes CDR1 SGHTA and CDR2 FQGTGA. The CDR3 is made up of 15 amino acids. Trimming removed 5 bases from V and 3 bases from J, with 14 bases in between. CDR3 in DNA: TGTGCCAGCAGCCACACCGGGACGGACAATCAGCCCCAGCATTTT. It is translated as CASSHTGTDNQPQHF.

This clone was seen a single time. J is TRBJ2-5 and V is TRBV25-1; D unresolved. The CDR3 loop spans 13 amino acids. Trimming removed 6 bases at V and 4 bases at J, with 12 bases between. Germline values: CDR1 MGHDK, CDR2 SYGVNS. The CDR3 nucleotides are TGTGCCAGCAGCGGTTTGGGTGGAGAGACCCAGTACTTC. It encodes CASSGLGGETQYF.

The rearrangement joins TRBV11-2 to TRBJ2-7; D remains unclear. Germline V gene data show CDR1 as SGHAT and CDR2 as FQNNGV. This CDR3 is 15 amino acids long. V lost 5 bases to trimming and J lost 2 bases, with 16 bases between them. CDR3 sequence (DNA): TGTGCCAGCAGCCTGCGTCTCGGTCATACCTACGAGCAGTACTTC. Its translation is CASSLRLGHTYEQYF. Together with reference TRBV11-2 and TRBJ2-7, the CDR3 gives the full variable domain: EAGVAQSPRYKIIEKRQSVAFWCNPISGHATLYWYQQILGQGPKLLIQFQNNGVVDDSQLPKDRFSAERLKGVDSTLKIQPAKLEDSAVYLCASSLRLGHTYEQYFGPGTRLTVT.

On this clone: Additional DNA sequences in this sample encode the identical CDR3. The chain is built from TRBV6-6 and TRBJ2-7; 8 bases match TRBD2. Trimming at V came to 2 bases and at J to 6 bases, leaving 12 bases not matched to a gene. CDR1 and CDR2 from the germline V gene are MNHNY and SVGAGI (reference sequence). This CDR3 spans 16 amino acids. CDR3 sequence: CASSYGSGGVLGEQYF. CDR3 DNA: TGTGCCAGCAGTTACGGCTCGGGGGGGGTGCTTGGCGAGCAGTACTTC.

This clone was seen just once. V is TRBV18 and J is TRBJ2-2, with TRBD1 identical over 10 bases. V lost 3 bases and J lost 7; bases outside the gene matches: 17. The CDR3 runs 19 residues. CDR1 is KGHSH and CDR2 is LQKENI in the germline V gene. Here the CDR3 DNA reads TGTGCCAGCTCACCCTTGAACTTAGCCGGGACAGGGGAAATCGGGGAGCTGTTTTTT. It specifies CASSPLNLAGTGEIGELFF.

The chain joins TRBV12-5 to TRBJ2-5; 9 bases are a match to TRBD2. The CDR3 has 16 residues. Germline trimming cut 0 bases from V and 5 bases from J; bases unmatched to any gene: 7. The germline V gene encodes CDR1 LGHNT and CDR2 FRNRAP. The CDR3 region has the DNA TGTGCTAGTGGTTTGGTGTGGCGGGAGGGCTGGGAGACCCAGTACTTC. This sequence encodes CASGLVWREGWETQYF.

In the case of this clone: The CDR3 carries no conserved terminal phenylalanine or tryptophan, so it likely arises from a read error. Because the CDR3's place on the DNA is in doubt, the DNA is left out and the CDR3 is given as listed by TCRdb. CDR3 sequence: CASRGQGVEG. This chain uses TRBV2 with TRBJ2-7; the table names TRBD1, a call not compared with the DNA. The germline V gene has CDR1 SNHLY and CDR2 FYNNEI. The CDR3 spans 10 amino acids, including both terminal residues.

This chain uses TRBV9 with TRBJ1-2; 10 positions agree with TRBD1. Germline values: CDR1 SGDLS, CDR2 YYNGEE. V shed 6 bases and J 4 bases; nucleotides not matched to a gene: 6. The CDR3 is 14 amino acids. The CDR3 DNA reads TGTGCCAGCAATACAGGGACAGGGGCCTATGGCTACACCTTC. Translation gives CASNTGTGAYGYTF.

V gene TRBV10-3 combines with J gene TRBJ2-7; the D is unclear. V was shortened by 3 bases and J by 1 base, with 10 bases between the two germline ends. The CDR3 length is 14 residues. CDR1 is ENHRY and CDR2 is SYGVKD in the germline V gene. The CDR3 is CAISDLGPSYEQYF. In DNA, the CDR3 is TGTGCCATCAGTGATCTTGGACCATCCTACGAGCAGTACTTC.